The clone carrying this T cell receptor beta chain was seen more than once but under ten times. These data come from a study of response to subunit inactivated influenza vaccine. This CDR3 is built from 14 residues. CDR1 and CDR2 from the germline V gene are MDHEN and SYDVKM. V lost 7 bases to trimming and J lost 4 bases, with 16 bases between them. MiXCR, applied by TCRdb to the RT-PCR reads, yields one record per CDR3 protein. The sample lists more than 700,000 distinct CDR3 sequences, 21% occurring once. The starting material was PBMCs from blood, obtained more than 4 days after vaccination. The rearrangement uses TRBV28 and TRBJ1-1; D unresolved. The receptor comes from a man aged 45-60 years who received an inactivated influenza vaccine. CDR3 nucleotides: TGTGCCAGCACGATCGGGGATTTAAGCACTGAAGCTTTCTTT. It specifies CASTIGDLSTEAFF. The variable domain in full, with the rest retrieved from reference TRBV28 and TRBJ1-1, is DVKVTQSSRYLVKRTGEKVFLECVQDMDHENMFWYRQDPGLGLRLIYFSYDVKMKEKGDIPEGYSVSREKKERFSLILESASTNQTSMYLCASTIGDLSTEAFFGQGTRLTVV.